These 6 T cell receptor beta chains originate from one sample sequenced in a study of neurological immune-mediated disorders. One entry per CDR3 protein, called by TCRdb with MiXCR from the 5' RACE reads. The data hold approximately 87,000 distinct CDR3 sequences, with roughly 14% observed a single time. The sample comprised PBMCs. These receptors all come from a woman aged 45 to 65 in good health.

This clonotype was observed at least ten times. The chain has TRBV5-6 and TRBJ2-6; TRBD2 aligns across 8 bases. The CDR3 has 13 amino acids. CDR1 and CDR2 from the germline V gene are SGHDT and YYEEEE. V was pared by 4 bases and J by 15 bases, with 9 bases of the junction left unmatched. The CDR3 DNA is TGTGCCAGCAGCCCAGATCCCGGGGGGGGCCTGACTTTC. Translation: CASSPDPGGGLTF.

The chain links TRBV5-6 to TRBJ2-4; 9 positions match TRBD2. Per the germline V gene, CDR1 is SGHDT and CDR2 is YYEEEE. The CDR3 is 15 residues long. CDR3 sequence (DNA): TGTTCCGGCAGCTTGCGTTTCGCGGGGGGGAACATTCAGTACTTC. Translation gives CSGSLRFAGGNIQYF.

Ten or more counts support this clonotype. A junction end diverges from the germline sequence, so it may reflect a read error. The V and J genes are TRBV7-7 and TRBJ2-1; the match to TRBD2 covers 8 bases. This CDR3 has 15 amino acids. Germline CDR1 reads SSHAT; CDR2 reads FNYEAQ (reference sequence). CDR3 protein: CASSPLAVAYNEQFF. CDR3 in DNA: TGTGCTAGCAGCCCACTAGCGGTAGCCTACAATGAGCAGTTCTTC.

The table lists this clonotype with a few counts. The chain employs TRBV24-1 and TRBJ2-2, with D perhaps being TRBD1 or TRBD2 (5 bases each). CDR1 and CDR2 from the germline V gene are KGHDR and SFDVKD. The length of the CDR3 is 17 residues. V lost 3 bases, J lost 5 bases, and 18 bases lay in between. CDR3 sequence: CATSDGTGTPRTGELFF. The CDR3 bases are TGTGCCACCAGTGATGGGACCGGGACCCCGAGGACCGGGGAGCTGTTTTTT.

This clonotype came up many times. V gene TRBV5-1 combines with J gene TRBJ2-2; TRBD1 is a possible D gene (6 bases). The V end was cut by 2 bases, the J end by 0 bases, with 11 bases between. Germline V gene lookup returns CDR1 SGHRS and CDR2 YFSETQ. This CDR3 region has 16 residues. For the CDR3, the DNA is TGCGCCAGCAGCTTCGACAGGACGACGAACACCGGGGAGCTGTTTTTT. It yields the protein CASSFDRTTNTGELFF.

Note on this clonotype: One junction end disagrees with the germline gene, perhaps due to a read error. The CDR3 DNA sequence: TGCGTCAGCAGATTACTAGCGGGACCGAACACCGGGGAGCTGGTTTTT. Translated: CVSRLLAGPNTGELVF. The gene calls are TRBV5-1 and TRBJ2-2; TRBD2 agrees at 10 bases. This CDR3 has 16 residues. Germline CDR1 SGHRS, CDR2 YFSETQ.